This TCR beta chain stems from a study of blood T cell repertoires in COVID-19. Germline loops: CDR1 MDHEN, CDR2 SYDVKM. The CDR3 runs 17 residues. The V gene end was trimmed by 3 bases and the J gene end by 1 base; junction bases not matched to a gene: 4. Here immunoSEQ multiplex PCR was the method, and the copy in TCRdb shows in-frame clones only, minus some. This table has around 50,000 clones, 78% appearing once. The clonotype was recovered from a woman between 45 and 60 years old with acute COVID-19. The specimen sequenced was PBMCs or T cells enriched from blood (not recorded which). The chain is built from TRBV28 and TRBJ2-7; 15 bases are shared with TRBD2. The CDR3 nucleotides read TGTGCCAGCAGTTTCTCCGGACTAGCGGGGGGGTCCTACGAGCAGTACTTC. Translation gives CASSFSGLAGGSYEQYF.